The 8 T cell receptor beta chains given below trace back to one sample, sequenced in a study of tumor-infiltrating lymphocytes in primary liver carcinoma. The blood RNA (from unsorted whole blood) was obtained, and germline DNA was also extracted. A primer in the constant region served to generate TCR beta cDNA from roughly 450 ng of total RNA. TCR beta libraries came from three nested multiplex PCR rounds using slightly modified ARM-PCR. In the first two PCR rounds, TRBV1-TRBV30 forward primers were paired with a C-beta reverse primer, and each round lasted roughly 9 cycles. TCRdb re-called the multiplex PCR reads with MiXCR, one entry per CDR3 protein. This table holds 300,000 to 400,000 distinct CDR3 sequences, about 60% found once. The sample was peripheral blood. The receptors derive from a man aged 35-49 years with primary liver carcinoma and hepatitis B virus infection.

In this sample, this clonotype turned up many times. The chain uses TRBV10-3 and TRBJ2-2, with D uncertain. V gave up 10 bases and J gave up 5 bases, with 14 bases separating them. CDR3 length: 13 residues. Germline assignment: CDR1 ENHRY and CDR2 SYGVKD. This chain's CDR3 is CATTPKGTGELFF. The CDR3 coding sequence is TGTGCCACAACACCCAAGGGTACCGGGGAGCTGTTTTTT.

This clonotype was picked up a small number of times. V and J are TRBV14 and TRBJ2-7; a weak D match, TRBD1 (6 bases). Germline V gives CDR1 SGHDN, CDR2 FVKESK. V was clipped by 4 bases and J by 2 bases, with 21 bases between them. The CDR3 loop spans 17 amino acids. Here the CDR3 DNA reads TGTGCCAGCAGCCGGGCCAGCGCCGGGACACTAGCCTACGAGCAGTACTTC. Protein product: CASSRASAGTLAYEQYF.

The chain joins TRBV5-1 to TRBJ1-5, with D maybe TRBD1 (5 bases). The CDR3 has 13 residues. Germline CDR1 and CDR2: SGHRS and YFSETQ. V was trimmed by 2 bases and J by 7 bases, leaving 10 bases between them. In DNA form, the CDR3 reads TGCGCCAGCAGCTTAGGGGATTCCCAGCCCCAGCATTTT. This translates into CASSLGDSQPQHF.

The chain joins TRBV6-4 to TRBJ1-4; TRBD1 is a possible D gene (5 bases). The V end lost 0 bases, the J end lost 14 bases, and 19 bases lay between the germline ends. Germline CDR1 and CDR2: MRHNA and SNTAGT. CDR3 length: 15 residues. The CDR3 bases are TGTGCCAGCAGTGACTCCAGGTTGATTTGGGGGATTCTGTTTTTT. Translated, it gives CASSDSRLIWGILFF.

The chain links TRBV28 to TRBJ2-7; TRBD2 matches at 9 bases. Germline CDR1 reads MDHEN; CDR2 reads SYDVKM. This CDR3 contains 16 residues. Unmatched junction bases numbered 10, after V lost 2 bases and J lost 5 bases. The CDR3 spells CASSLGLSGGNHEQYF. For the CDR3, the DNA is TGTGCCAGCAGTTTAGGCCTTAGCGGGGGAAACCACGAGCAGTACTTC.

Concerning this clonotype itself: A much bigger clone sits one base away, suggesting this may be a read error. This chain links TRBV10-3 with TRBJ2-7; 8 nucleotides line up with TRBD2. Trimming cost V 10 bases and J 4 bases; bases outside gene matches: 9. This CDR3 spans 13 amino acids. The germline V gene encodes CDR1 ENHRY and CDR2 SYGVKD. In nucleotides, the CDR3 is TGTGCCAGCAGAGCGGGAGTAGCGTACGAGCAGTACTTC. This gives the protein CASRAGVAYEQYF.

This chain uses TRBV6-1 with TRBJ1-1; D may be TRBD1 (6 bases). CDR1 and CDR2 (germline): MNHNS, SASEGT. This CDR3 comprises 13 residues. Trimming cost V 11 bases and J 5 bases, with 18 bases left between them. The CDR3 coding sequence is TGTGCCGGCGGTGCACAGGGTAGGACTGAAGCTTTCTTT. Translating it yields CAGGAQGRTEAFF.

This clonotype was seen many times. CDR3 in amino acids: CASSQGSGSNEAKNIQYF. CDR3 nucleotides: TGTGCCAGCAGCCAAGGTTCCGGGAGCAACGAAGCCAAAAACATTCAGTACTTC. The V call is TRBV4-2, the J call TRBJ2-4, with D possibly matching TRBD2 (6 bases). V lost 1 base and J lost 0, with 16 bases in between. CDR3 size: 18 residues. Looked up from germline, CDR1 is LGHNA and CDR2 is YNFKEQ.